This TCR beta chain was identified in a study of ipilimumab plus nivolumab after autologous stem cell transplantation. About the study: Typical patient got a handful of ipilimumab doses and fewer than 10 nivolumab doses (median).

The CDR3 covers 14 residues. From germline, CDR1 is SGHDT and CDR2 YYEEEE. Trimming left V 3 bases short and J 5 bases short, with 14 bases between. Repertoires were generated with immunoSEQ multiplex PCR, while TCRdb's copy carries only in-frame clones and drops some. This table holds 20,000 to 25,000 clones, over 70% found once. The chain joins TRBV5-6 to TRBJ1-2, with a weak D call TRBD1 (6 bases). The sequencing here drew on PBMCs, taken in a trial of ipilimumab plus nivolumab as post-transplant consolidation. The TCR sequence derives from a male donor with diffuse large B-cell lymphoma. CDR3 nucleotides: TGTGCCAGCAGCTCCCAACAGGGTTTATATGGCTACACCTTC. Amino acid sequence: CASSSQQGLYGYTF.